This T cell receptor (beta chain) was documented in a study of T-cell memory formation after mild COVID-19. For the study at large: Largely, the TCR clusters proved donor specific. General study points: Proof of SARS-CoV-2 specificity was absent for the second-wave clones that crested on day 37. Contracting CD8+ clones were enriched in EMRA, CD4+ mainly in CM and EM. Among clones contracting day 15 to 85, CD4/CD8 was balanced, whereas later expanders leaned CD4+.

This CDR3 has 17 residues. CDR1 and CDR2 from the germline V gene are SGHTA and FQGNSA. With 1 base clipped from V and 4 bases from J, the junction kept 10 bases outside the gene matches. As regards this clonotype: Its target is unknown.

TCRdb redid the calling of the 5' RACE reads with MiXCR, one entry per CDR3 protein. The sample comprises fewer than 450,000 distinct CDR3 sequences, roughly 21% of which are singletons, and approximately 12% rests with the top ten. This sequence originates from an adult woman who had mild COVID-19 (a few samples of this study predate the infection). Cell type and time point are not known. This chain uses TRBV7-2 with TRBJ2-1, with TRBD2 identical over 7 bases. The sample taken for sequencing was PBMCs or a T cell subset sorted from them (not recorded which). The DNA for the CDR3 is TGTGCCAGCAGCTTAGAGGGTGGGGGACTACCTTACAATGAGCAGTTCTTC. As protein: CASSLEGGGLPYNEQFF.